This T cell receptor beta chain is from a study of beta chain features in type 1 diabetes. Across the whole study: What patients shared with healthy donors was a similar profile of age, gender and cell yields. Examination covered fewer than 110 million sorted cells spanning all samples. Study-wide results and limits: Researchers report that Type 1 diabetes patients had moderately but significantly shorter TCRB CDR3s across all four CD4+ subsets.

The entirety of the isolated RNA underwent reverse transcription, so expressed TCRB transcripts were sequenced. Some clones are missing from TCRdb's copy, which holds only in-frame ones; the method was immunoSEQ multiplex PCR. The profile shows 130,000 or so clones, about 15% of them singletons. This clone was found many times. Its antigen remains unidentified. Germline V gene lookup returns CDR1 KGHSH and CDR2 LQKENI. J was trimmed by 2 bases and V by 3 bases; bases with no gene match: 8. CDR3 size: 16 residues. The sequenced sample consisted of central memory CD4+ T cells from blood. The rearrangement uses TRBV18 and TRBJ2-3; the match to TRBD1 covers 7 bases. This clonotype was obtained from a man younger than 45 with type 1 diabetes. As DNA, the CDR3 is TGTGCCAGCTCACCCCCGACAGGGACGGTCACAGATACGCAGTATTTT. Translating it yields CASSPPTGTVTDTQYF.